The 5 T cell receptor beta chains reported below all come from one sample, sequenced in a study of T cell repertoires in cytomegalovirus infection (dated by TCRdb to the late 2010s). Sequencing used an Illumina HiSeq 1500. In-frame beta chains were kept once TCRdb had trimmed the public reads at Q25 with fastp and called clones with MiXCR. All rows with the same CDR3 protein become a single entry with the most common DNA and genes. In this sample the table shows about 740,000 distinct CDR3 sequences, 35% to 45% of which occur a single time. Together, the top ten hold 2.5% to 3% of the sample. The sequencing input was PBMCs. These TCRs come from a human donor in good health (CMV status not recorded). Some clones in this sample may be carry-over from other donors' samples.

This clonotype has just a few counts. CDR3 DNA: TGTGCCAGCAGTCTGATAGGGGGCTTGGAGCCCCAGCATTTT. This encodes CASSLIGGLEPQHF. The V and J genes are TRBV28 and TRBJ1-5, with 7 positions matching TRBD1. J gave up 8 bases and V 5 bases, and 9 bases lay outside the gene matches. The CDR3 extends over 14 amino acids. CDR1 is MDHEN and CDR2 is SYDVKM in the germline V gene.

V gene TRBV4-1 combines with J gene TRBJ2-7; TRBD1 matches at 8 bases. The CDR3 length is 16 residues. CDR1 MGHRA and CDR2 YSYEKL come from the germline V gene. The V and J ends lost 6 bases and 6 bases, in that order; junction bases with no gene match: 16. The CDR3, as DNA: TGCGCCAGCAGGGGGTATAAAAGCGGACAGGGCGGCGAGCAGTACTTC. Its translation is CASRGYKSGQGGEQYF.

Only a few counts were recorded for this clonotype. This chain uses TRBV27 with TRBJ2-1; TRBD2 matches 9 bases. This CDR3 spans 15 amino acids. The trim removed 0 bases at V and 6 bases at J, leaving 3 bases unmatched. Germline CDR1 is MNHEY and CDR2 is SMNVEV (reference sequence). This CDR3 is CASSLSAGGFNEQFF. CDR3 in DNA: TGTGCCAGCAGTTTATCCGCGGGGGGGTTCAATGAGCAGTTCTTC.

The chain employs TRBV4-1 and TRBJ2-1, with 12 bases fitting TRBD1. The CDR3 contains 15 residues. Germline trimming cut 4 bases from V and 10 bases from J; bases unmatched to any gene: 8. CDR1 is MGHRA and CDR2 is YSYEKL in the germline V gene. CDR3 nucleotides: TGCGCCAGCAGCCGTGCCGGGACAGGGGGCGACGAGCAGTTCTTC. This encodes CASSRAGTGGDEQFF.

This clonotype was counted only a few times. The rearrangement links TRBV12-3 or TRBV12-4 to TRBJ1-1; D perhaps matches TRBD1 (6 bases). V lost 5 bases to trimming and J lost 0 bases, with 16 bases between them. This CDR3 is built from 16 residues. The CDR3 sequence: CASSQRTVFMNTEAFF. The CDR3 DNA reads TGTGCCAGCAGTCAACGGACAGTCTTCATGAACACTGAAGCTTTCTTT.